This passage covers 21 T cell receptor beta chains from one sample sequenced in a study of T cells in Graves' hyperthyroidism and ophthalmopathy (dated by TCRdb to about 2019). Library creation used multiplex PCR. Sequencing was performed on an Illumina HiSeq 2000. The TCR beta CDR3 regions were amplified from the RNA transcripts. A first-round RT-PCR of the TCR CDR3 used the HTBI primer set with the Qiagen OneStep RT-PCR kit. TCRdb ran its own pipeline on the public reads, namely fastp trimming at Q25 and MiXCR clone calling, and kept in-frame beta chains. Merged by CDR3 protein, the rows form single entries marked with the most common genes and DNA. The sample table shows about 580,000 distinct CDR3 sequences, and around 13% are seen once. The top ten constitute roughly 6.2% of the sample. Sequenced: blood. These receptors were collected from a woman under 40 with Graves' hyperthyroidism that later progressed to Graves' ophthalmopathy.

This clonotype has a count of ten or more. V gene TRBV7-3 combines with J gene TRBJ2-1, with 9 bases fitting TRBD2. With V trimmed by 2 bases and J by 6 bases, 11 bases remained unmatched. This CDR3 is built from 17 residues. The germline V gene has CDR1 SGHTA and CDR2 FQGTGA. The CDR3 sequence is CASSLGPGLASGNEQFF. CDR3 bases: TGTGCCAGCAGCTTAGGGCCCGGACTAGCGTCGGGCAATGAGCAGTTCTTC.

This clonotype was counted many times. V is TRBV20-1 and J is TRBJ1-1; 7 nucleotides align to TRBD1. V lost 4 bases to trimming and J lost 1 base; unmatched junction nucleotides: 9. This CDR3 contains 15 residues. CDR1 is DFQATT and CDR2 is SNEGSKA in the germline V gene (reference sequence). The CDR3 region is CSAKLQGQRNTEAFF. Here the CDR3 DNA reads TGCAGTGCTAAATTACAGGGACAGAGGAACACTGAAGCTTTCTTT.

The chain is built from TRBV10-3 and TRBJ2-7; TRBD2 is a possible D gene (6 bases). The germline V gene encodes CDR1 ENHRY and CDR2 SYGVKD. The V and J ends lost 1 base and 7 bases respectively, with 17 bases between them. The CDR3 is 15 residues long. CDR3 loop: CAISELLTGGGEQYF. The CDR3 bases are TGTGCCATCAGTGAGTTATTGACGGGCGGAGGGGAGCAGTACTTC.

This clonotype was counted at least ten times. The chain recombines TRBV20-1 with TRBJ1-1; possibly TRBD1 for D (6 bases). This CDR3 spans 13 amino acids. V shed 4 bases and J shed 1 base, with 10 bases lying between them. Germline CDR1 and CDR2: DFQATT and SNEGSKA (reference sequence). The CDR3 DNA reads TGCAGTGCTACCGGGACACCGAACACTGAAGCTTTCTTT. It yields the protein CSATGTPNTEAFF.

The sample holds many counts of this clonotype. J is TRBJ1-5 and V is TRBV6-4, with 7 bases fitting TRBD1. CDR1 and CDR2 from the germline V gene are MRHNA and SNTAGT. The CDR3 is 15 amino acids. Losses at the gene ends were 5 bases for V and 6 bases for J; bases not matched to a gene: 10. CDR3 sequence: CASSWEGGVGQPQHF. The DNA for the CDR3 is TGTGCCAGCAGTTGGGAAGGGGGCGTCGGTCAGCCCCAGCATTTT.

With regard to this clonotype: A much larger clone sits a single nucleotide away, making a read error possible. The chain combines TRBV6-7 with TRBJ2-7; a weak D match, TRBD1 (5 bases). TRBV6-7 is annotated as an ORF whose role is uncertain. V was pared by 8 bases and J by 2 bases, with 19 bases between. The CDR3 extends over 15 amino acids. For the CDR3, the DNA is TGTGCCAGCTCCTACCCCGGACACTCCGCCTACGAGCAGTACTTC. Encoded protein: CASSYPGHSAYEQYF.

This clonotype was detected ten times or more. This sequence joins TRBV29-1 and TRBJ1-2; D perhaps matches TRBD1 (6 bases). CDR3 length: 12 amino acids. Germline assignment: CDR1 SQVTM and CDR2 ANQGSEA. With 2 bases removed from V and 9 bases from J, the gap between germline ends came to 13 bases. The CDR3 bases are TGCAGCGTTGAATCTACAGGGCTCCGCTACACCTTC. The encoded protein is CSVESTGLRYTF.

This clonotype was recorded many times. V and J are TRBV11-1 and TRBJ2-3; the D call may be TRBD1 or TRBD2 (5 bases each). Trimming took 6 bases from V and 8 from J, leaving 15 bases between them. Per the germline V gene, CDR1 is SGHAT and CDR2 is FQDESV (reference sequence). This CDR3 spans 13 amino acids. CDR3 nucleotide sequence: TGTGCCAGCAGTAGTCCCGGGACGGGTACGCAGTATTTT. It translates to CASSSPGTGTQYF.

This clonotype was observed at least ten times. The V call is TRBV5-6, the J call TRBJ2-7; the match to TRBD2 covers 7 bases. This CDR3 has 15 residues. Trimming at V came to 0 bases and at J to 6 bases, leaving 9 bases not matched to a gene. CDR1 and CDR2 from the germline V gene are SGHDT and YYEEEE. Written as DNA, the CDR3 is TGTGCCAGCAGCTTGGAGGGCGGGAGAATTGGCGAGCAGTACTTC. This sequence encodes CASSLEGGRIGEQYF.

This clonotype was counted ten times or more. The CDR3 DNA sequence: TGTGCCAGCACTCGACAGGGGTACACTGAAGCTTTCTTT. It is translated as CASTRQGYTEAFF. V is TRBV2 and J is TRBJ1-1; 8 nucleotides agree with TRBD1. The CDR3 consists of 13 residues. Unmatched junction bases numbered 4, after V lost 7 bases and J lost 3 bases. Germline lookup yields CDR1 SNHLY and CDR2 FYNNEI. The full variable domain, completed using reference TRBV2 and TRBJ1-1, is EPEVTQTPSHQVTQMGQEVILRCVPISNHLYFYWYRQILGQKVEFLVSFYNNEISEKSEIFDDQFSVERPDGSNFTLKIRSTKLEDSAMYFCASTRQGYTEAFFGQGTRLTVV.

In this sample, this clonotype turned up many times. The chain has TRBV7-2 and TRBJ2-7; TRBD1 agrees at 9 bases. The CDR3 covers 16 residues. V gave up 2 bases and J gave up 3 bases; unmatched junction bases: 8. Germline V gene data show CDR1 as SGHTA and CDR2 as FQGNSA. CDR3 bases: TGTGCCAGCAGCTTAATACAGGGGGCATATAGCTACGAGCAGTACTTC. Amino acids: CASSLIQGAYSYEQYF.

This clonotype was found many times. CDR3 region: CASSLFLSGANVLTF. The DNA of the CDR3 is TGTGCCAGCAGTTTATTCCTATCTGGGGCCAACGTCCTGACTTTC. The chain is built from TRBV27 and TRBJ2-6; D is unresolved. Deletions cut 1 base from V and 1 base from J, with 5 bases between. The CDR3 has 15 residues. CDR1 and CDR2 from the germline V gene are MNHEY and SMNVEV (reference sequence). The full variable domain, rest sourced from reference TRBV27 and TRBJ2-6, is EAQVTQNPRYLITVTGKKLTVTCSQNMNHEYMSWYRQDPGLGLRQIYYSMNVEVTDKGDVPEGYKVSRKEKRNFPLILESPSPNQTSLYFCASSLFLSGANVLTFGAGSRLTVL.

This clonotype was seen many times. This chain uses TRBV6-1 with TRBJ2-3; 7 nucleotides align to TRBD1. The CDR3 covers 17 residues. Losses at the gene ends were 5 bases for V and 0 bases for J; bases not matched to a gene: 11. Germline-derived CDR1 and CDR2 are MNHNS and SASEGT. The CDR3 nucleotides read TGTGCCAGCAGTTACGACCGACAGGGTAGCAGCACAGATACGCAGTATTTT. This encodes CASSYDRQGSSTDTQYF.

This clonotype was seen repeatedly, ten times or more. CDR3 DNA: TGTGCCAGCAGCGTGTTCGGGGGGCCTAATCAGCCCCAGCATTTT. Its protein is CASSVFGGPNQPQHF. The genes are TRBV9 and TRBJ1-5, with D tentatively TRBD1 (6 bases). Germline V gene lookup returns CDR1 SGDLS and CDR2 YYNGEE. The CDR3 contains 15 residues. Trimming cost V 2 bases and J 4 bases, with 13 bases left between them.

This clonotype appeared a few times. V gene TRBV19 combines with J gene TRBJ1-5, with 11 bases that match TRBD1. V lost 5 bases and J lost 6; bases outside the gene matches: 6. The CDR3 is made up of 15 amino acids. The germline V gene encodes CDR1 LNHDA and CDR2 SQIVND (reference sequence). In DNA, the CDR3 is TGTGCCAGTAGTCTTTGGGACAGGGGGACTCAGCCCCAGCATTTT. This encodes CASSLWDRGTQPQHF.

This clonotype was seen a handful of times. The chain links TRBV24-1 to TRBJ2-1; D uncertain. V gave up 4 bases and J gave up 6 bases, with 9 bases separating them. The CDR3 has 13 residues. Germline V gene lookup returns CDR1 KGHDR and CDR2 SFDVKD. CDR3 nucleotide sequence: TGTGCCACCAGTGACCGCCGGGCCAATGAGCAGTTCTTC. This encodes CATSDRRANEQFF.

In its sample, this clonotype was seen many times. The chain couples TRBV27 to TRBJ2-7, with 7 bases that match TRBD1. Germline trimming cut 4 bases from V and 3 bases from J; bases unmatched to any gene: 9. Germline assignment: CDR1 MNHEY and CDR2 SMNVEV (reference sequence). This CDR3 has 15 residues. Here the CDR3 DNA reads TGTGCCAGCAGTTCCACCCACAGGGGTGGCTACGAGCAGTACTTC. It yields the protein CASSSTHRGGYEQYF.

The chain uses TRBV4-2 and TRBJ1-4; D uncertain. V shed 0 bases and J shed 8 bases, with 10 bases lying between them. Per germline, CDR1 LGHNA and CDR2 YNFKEQ. The CDR3 contains 14 residues. The CDR3 here is CASSQDQVSEKLFF. The DNA of the CDR3 is TGTGCCAGCAGCCAAGATCAGGTCTCCGAAAAACTGTTTTTT.

The sample holds a few counts of this clonotype. The V and J genes are TRBV5-1 and TRBJ2-3; no reliable D call. This CDR3 region has 12 residues. Per the germline V gene, CDR1 is SGHRS and CDR2 is YFSETQ. V lost 1 base and J lost 7, with 7 bases in between. CDR3 nucleotide sequence: TGCGCCAGCAGCTTGATAGACAATACGCAGTATTTT. Translation gives CASSLIDNTQYF.

This clonotype was detected only a few times. The chain links TRBV5-1 to TRBJ1-2; 8 positions match TRBD1. The CDR3 consists of 15 residues. J lost 0 bases, V lost 4 bases, and 5 bases had no gene match. The germline V gene has CDR1 SGHRS and CDR2 YFSETQ. The CDR3, as DNA: TGCGCCAGCAGCGGATGGACAGGGCCTAACTATGGCTACACCTTC. Protein sequence: CASSGWTGPNYGYTF.

V is TRBV19 and J is TRBJ1-3; D not certain. Trimming removed 7 bases from V and 0 bases from J, with 10 bases in between. Looked up from germline, CDR1 is LNHDA and CDR2 is SQIVND (reference sequence). This CDR3 spans 14 amino acids. CDR3 loop: CASTLWSSGNTIYF. Here the CDR3 DNA reads TGTGCCAGTACCCTCTGGAGCTCTGGAAACACCATATATTTT.